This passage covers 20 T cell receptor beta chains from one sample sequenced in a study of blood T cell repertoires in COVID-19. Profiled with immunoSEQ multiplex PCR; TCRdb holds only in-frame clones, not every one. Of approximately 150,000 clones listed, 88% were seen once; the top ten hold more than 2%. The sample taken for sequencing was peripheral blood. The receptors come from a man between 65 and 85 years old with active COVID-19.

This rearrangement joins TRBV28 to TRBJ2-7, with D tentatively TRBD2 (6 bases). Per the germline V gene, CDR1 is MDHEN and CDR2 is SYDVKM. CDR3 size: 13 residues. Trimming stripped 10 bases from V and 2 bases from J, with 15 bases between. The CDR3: CAIRLANPYEQYF. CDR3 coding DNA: TGTGCCATCCGCCTAGCGAATCCCTACGAGCAGTACTTC.

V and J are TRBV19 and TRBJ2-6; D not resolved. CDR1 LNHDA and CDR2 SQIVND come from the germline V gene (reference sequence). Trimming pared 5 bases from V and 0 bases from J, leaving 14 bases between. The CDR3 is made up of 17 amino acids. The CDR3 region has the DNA TGTGCCAGTAGTCACCCGCTAGGAGACTCTGGGGCCAACGTCCTGACTTTC. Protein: CASSHPLGDSGANVLTF.

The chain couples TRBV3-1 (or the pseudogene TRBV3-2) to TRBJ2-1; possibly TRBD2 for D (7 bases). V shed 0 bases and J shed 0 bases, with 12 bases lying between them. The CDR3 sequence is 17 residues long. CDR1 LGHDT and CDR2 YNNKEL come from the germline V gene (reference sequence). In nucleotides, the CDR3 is TGTGCCAGCAGCCAAGAGGGGGGGCCCGGCTCCTACAATGAGCAGTTCTTC. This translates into CASSQEGGPGSYNEQFF.

This chain's CDR3 is CASTRLGLPGNTIYF. The CDR3, as DNA: TGCGCCAGCACCCGTCTGGGACTGCCTGGAAACACCATATATTTT. The chain carries TRBV4-1 and TRBJ1-3; D may be TRBD1 (5 bases). CDR1 and CDR2 from the germline V gene are MGHRA and YSYEKL. The CDR3 loop spans 15 amino acids. V shed 7 bases and J shed 2 bases, with 15 bases lying between them.

Here the CDR3 DNA reads TGTGCCACTTTGGACAGGTCCGGCACTGAAGCTTTCTTT. It translates to CATLDRSGTEAFF. The rearrangement uses TRBV24-1 and TRBJ1-1; the match to TRBD1 covers 7 bases. The CDR3 runs 13 residues. V trimming: 10 bases; J trimming: 4 bases; junction bases outside the gene matches: 8. Germline V gives CDR1 KGHDR, CDR2 SFDVKD.

CDR3 sequence reads: CSVLGGATEAFF. The CDR3 DNA follows: TGCAGCGTACTAGGAGGGGCCACTGAAGCTTTCTTT. This chain joins TRBV29-1 and TRBJ1-1; a possible D gene is TRBD1 (5 bases). The length of the CDR3 is 12 residues. V lost 6 bases to trimming and J lost 4 bases, with 12 bases between them. Germline CDR1 and CDR2: SQVTM and ANQGSEA.

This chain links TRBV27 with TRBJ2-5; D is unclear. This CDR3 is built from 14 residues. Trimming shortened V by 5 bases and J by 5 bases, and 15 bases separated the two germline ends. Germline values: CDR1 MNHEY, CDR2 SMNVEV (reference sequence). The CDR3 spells CASSDLLGWETQYF. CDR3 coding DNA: TGTGCCAGCAGTGACCTCCTCGGGTGGGAGACCCAGTACTTC.

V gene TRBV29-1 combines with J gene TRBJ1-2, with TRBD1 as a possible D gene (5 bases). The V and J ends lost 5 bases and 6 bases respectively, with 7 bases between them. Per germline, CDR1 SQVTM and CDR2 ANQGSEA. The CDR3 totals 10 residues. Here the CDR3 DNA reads TGCAGCGTTTCCAGGGATGGCTACACCTTC. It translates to CSVSRDGYTF.

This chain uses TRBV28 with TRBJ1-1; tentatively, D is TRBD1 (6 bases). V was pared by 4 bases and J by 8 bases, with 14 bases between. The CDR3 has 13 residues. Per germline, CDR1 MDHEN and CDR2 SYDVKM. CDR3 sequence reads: CASSSLTGSEAFF. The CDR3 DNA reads TGTGCCAGCAGTTCCCTTACAGGGTCGGAAGCTTTCTTT.

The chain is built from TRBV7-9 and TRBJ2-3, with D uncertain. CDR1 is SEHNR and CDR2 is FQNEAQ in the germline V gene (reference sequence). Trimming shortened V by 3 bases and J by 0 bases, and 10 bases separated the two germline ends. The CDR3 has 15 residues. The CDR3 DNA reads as TGTGCCAGCAGCTTGTTTGGCGGTAGCACAGATACGCAGTATTTT. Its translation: CASSLFGGSTDTQYF.

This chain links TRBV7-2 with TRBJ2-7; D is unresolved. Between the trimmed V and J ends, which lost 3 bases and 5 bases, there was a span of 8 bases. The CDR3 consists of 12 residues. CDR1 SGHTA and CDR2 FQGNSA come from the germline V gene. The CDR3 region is CASSFMANEQYF. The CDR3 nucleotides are TGTGCCAGCAGCTTTATGGCCAACGAGCAGTACTTC.

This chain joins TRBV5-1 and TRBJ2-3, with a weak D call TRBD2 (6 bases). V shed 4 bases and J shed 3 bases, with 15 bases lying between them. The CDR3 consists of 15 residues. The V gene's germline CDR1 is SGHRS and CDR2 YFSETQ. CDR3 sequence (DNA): TGCGCCAGCAGCCGTCCGGGAGAGGAGACAGATACGCAGTATTTT. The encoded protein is CASSRPGEETDTQYF.

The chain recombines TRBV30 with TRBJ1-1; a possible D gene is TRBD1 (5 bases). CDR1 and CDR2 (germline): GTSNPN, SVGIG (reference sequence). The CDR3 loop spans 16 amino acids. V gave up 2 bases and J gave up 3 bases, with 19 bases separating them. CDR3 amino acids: CAWSSPRGGRDTEAFF. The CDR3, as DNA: TGTGCCTGGAGTTCCCCCCGGGGGGGAAGAGACACTGAAGCTTTCTTT.

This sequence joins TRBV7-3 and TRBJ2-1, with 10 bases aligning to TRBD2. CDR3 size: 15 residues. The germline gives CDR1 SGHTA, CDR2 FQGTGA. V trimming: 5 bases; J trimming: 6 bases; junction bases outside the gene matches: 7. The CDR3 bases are TGTGCCAGCAGCCTCGGGACTAGCGTCAGCAATGAGCAGTTCTTC. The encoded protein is CASSLGTSVSNEQFF.

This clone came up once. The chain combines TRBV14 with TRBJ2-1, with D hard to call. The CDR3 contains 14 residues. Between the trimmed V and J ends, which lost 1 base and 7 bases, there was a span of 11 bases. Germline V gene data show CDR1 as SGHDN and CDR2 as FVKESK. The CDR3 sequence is CASSQAFSLNEQFF. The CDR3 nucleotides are TGTGCCAGCAGCCAAGCTTTTAGCCTAAATGAGCAGTTCTTC.

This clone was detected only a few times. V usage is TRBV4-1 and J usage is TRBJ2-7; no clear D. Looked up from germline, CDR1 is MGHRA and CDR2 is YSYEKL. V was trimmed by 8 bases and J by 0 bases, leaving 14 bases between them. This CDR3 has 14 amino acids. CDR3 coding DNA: TGCGCCAGCCAGGCAGCTCCAGGCTCCTACGAGCAGTACTTC. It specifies CASQAAPGSYEQYF.

CDR3 region: CASSPRTVSDTQYF. As DNA, the CDR3 is TGTGCCAGCAGCCCTCGGACAGTTTCAGATACGCAGTATTTT. The chain links TRBV5-4 to TRBJ2-3; D perhaps matches TRBD1 (6 bases). The CDR3 length is 14 residues. Trimming pared 4 bases from V and 4 bases from J, leaving 13 bases between. Germline CDR1 SGHNT, CDR2 YYREEE (reference sequence).

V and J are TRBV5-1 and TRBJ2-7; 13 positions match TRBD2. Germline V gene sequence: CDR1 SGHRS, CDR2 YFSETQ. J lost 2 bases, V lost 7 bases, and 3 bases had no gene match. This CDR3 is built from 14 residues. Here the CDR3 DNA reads TGCGCCAGCGGGACTAGCGGGGCCCCCTACGAGCAGTACTTC. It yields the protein CASGTSGAPYEQYF.

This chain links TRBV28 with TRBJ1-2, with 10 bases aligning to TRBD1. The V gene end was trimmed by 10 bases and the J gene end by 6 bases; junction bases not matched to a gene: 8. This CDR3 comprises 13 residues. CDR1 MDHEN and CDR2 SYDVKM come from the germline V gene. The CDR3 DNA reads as TGTGCCAACAGCCGGGACAGGGGTGATGGCTACACCTTC. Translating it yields CANSRDRGDGYTF.

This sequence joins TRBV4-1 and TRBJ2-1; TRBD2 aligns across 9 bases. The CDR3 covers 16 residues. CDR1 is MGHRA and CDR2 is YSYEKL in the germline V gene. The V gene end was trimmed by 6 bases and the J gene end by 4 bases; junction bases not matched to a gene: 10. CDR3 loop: CASSPSGRLGYNEQFF. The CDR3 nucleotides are TGCGCCAGCAGTCCCAGCGGGAGGCTCGGGTACAATGAGCAGTTCTTC.